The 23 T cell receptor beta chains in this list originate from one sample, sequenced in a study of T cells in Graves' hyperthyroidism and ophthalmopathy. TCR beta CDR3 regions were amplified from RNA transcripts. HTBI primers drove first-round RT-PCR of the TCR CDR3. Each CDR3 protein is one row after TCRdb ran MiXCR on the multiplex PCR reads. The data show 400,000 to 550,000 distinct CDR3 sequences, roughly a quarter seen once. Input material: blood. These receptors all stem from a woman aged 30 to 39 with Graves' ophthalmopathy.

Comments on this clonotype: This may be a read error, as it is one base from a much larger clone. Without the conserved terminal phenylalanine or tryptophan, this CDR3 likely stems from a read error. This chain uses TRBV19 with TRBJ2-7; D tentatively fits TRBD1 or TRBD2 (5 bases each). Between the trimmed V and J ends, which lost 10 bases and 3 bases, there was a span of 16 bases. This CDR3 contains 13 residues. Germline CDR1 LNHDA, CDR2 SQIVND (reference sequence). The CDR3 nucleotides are TGTGCCACTCGAGGGGCGCCCCTCTACGAGCAGTACTAC. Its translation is CATRGAPLYEQYY.

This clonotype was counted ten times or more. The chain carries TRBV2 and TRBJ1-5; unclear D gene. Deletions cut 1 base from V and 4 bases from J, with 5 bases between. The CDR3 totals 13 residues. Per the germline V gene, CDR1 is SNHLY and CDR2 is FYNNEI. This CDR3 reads CASSEDWNQPQHF. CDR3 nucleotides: TGTGCCAGCAGTGAAGATTGGAATCAGCCCCAGCATTTT.

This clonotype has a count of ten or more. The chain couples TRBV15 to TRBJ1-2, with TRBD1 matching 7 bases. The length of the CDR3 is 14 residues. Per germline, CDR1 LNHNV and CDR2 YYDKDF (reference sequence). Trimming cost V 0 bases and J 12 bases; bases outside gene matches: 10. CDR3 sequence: CATSREWQGVVNTF. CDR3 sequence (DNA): TGTGCCACCAGCAGAGAGTGGCAGGGGGTGGTCAACACCTTC.

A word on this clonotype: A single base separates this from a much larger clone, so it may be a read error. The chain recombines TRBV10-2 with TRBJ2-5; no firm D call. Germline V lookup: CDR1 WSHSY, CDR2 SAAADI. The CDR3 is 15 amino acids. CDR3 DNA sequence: TGCGCCAGCAGTGAAACTCGGGCCTACCAAGAGACCAAGTACTTC. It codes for CASSETRAYQETKYF.

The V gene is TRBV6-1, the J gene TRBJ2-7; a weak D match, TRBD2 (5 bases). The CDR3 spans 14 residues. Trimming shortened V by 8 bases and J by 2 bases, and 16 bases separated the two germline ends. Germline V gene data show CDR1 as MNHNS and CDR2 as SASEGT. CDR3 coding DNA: TGTGCCAGCGAGACGGGGTTAACCCCCTACGAGCAGTACTTC. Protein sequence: CASETGLTPYEQYF.

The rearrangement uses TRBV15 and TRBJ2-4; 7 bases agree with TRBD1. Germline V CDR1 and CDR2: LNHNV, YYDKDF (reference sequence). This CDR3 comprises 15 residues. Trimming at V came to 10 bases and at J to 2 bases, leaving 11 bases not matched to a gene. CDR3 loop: CASSPQGDPKNIQYF. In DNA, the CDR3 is TGTGCCAGCAGTCCCCAGGGGGACCCCAAAAACATTCAGTACTTC.

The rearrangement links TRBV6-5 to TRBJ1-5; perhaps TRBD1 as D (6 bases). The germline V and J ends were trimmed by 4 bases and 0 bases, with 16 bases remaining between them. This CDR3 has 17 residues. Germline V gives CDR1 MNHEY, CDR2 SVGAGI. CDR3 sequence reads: CASSSGGGLDSNQPQHF. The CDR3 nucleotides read TGTGCCAGCAGTTCCGGGGGGGGGCTCGATAGCAATCAGCCCCAGCATTTT.

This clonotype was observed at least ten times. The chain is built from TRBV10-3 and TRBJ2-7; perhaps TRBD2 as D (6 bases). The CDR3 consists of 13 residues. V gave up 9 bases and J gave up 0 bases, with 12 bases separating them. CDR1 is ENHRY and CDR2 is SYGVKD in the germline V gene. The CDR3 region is CAIGTPNSYEQYF. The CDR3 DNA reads TGTGCCATTGGGACTCCCAACTCCTACGAGCAGTACTTC.

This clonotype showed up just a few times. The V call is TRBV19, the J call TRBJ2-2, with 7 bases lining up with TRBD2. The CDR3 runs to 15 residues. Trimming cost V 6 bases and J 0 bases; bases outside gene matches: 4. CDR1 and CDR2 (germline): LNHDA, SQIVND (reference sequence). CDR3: CASRARGANTGELFF. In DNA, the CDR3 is TGTGCCAGTAGGGCCCGGGGGGCGAACACCGGGGAGCTGTTTTTT.

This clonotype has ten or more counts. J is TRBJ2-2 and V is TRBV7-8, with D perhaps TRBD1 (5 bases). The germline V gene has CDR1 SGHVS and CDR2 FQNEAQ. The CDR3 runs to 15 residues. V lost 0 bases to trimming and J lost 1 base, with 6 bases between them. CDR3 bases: TGTGCCAGCAGCTTAGCCAGGGTGAACACCGGGGAGCTGTTTTTT. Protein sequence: CASSLARVNTGELFF.

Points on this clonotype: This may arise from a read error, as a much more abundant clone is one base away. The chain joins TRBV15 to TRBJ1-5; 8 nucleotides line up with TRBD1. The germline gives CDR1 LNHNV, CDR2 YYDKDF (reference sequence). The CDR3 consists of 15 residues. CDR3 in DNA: TGTGCCACCAGCAGGGACTTTGCAGGGGGCCAGCCCCAGCAGTTT. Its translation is CATSRDFAGGQPQQF. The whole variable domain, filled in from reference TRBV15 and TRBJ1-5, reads DAMVIQNPRYQVTQFGKPVTLSCSQTLNHNVMYWYQQKSSQAPKLLFHYYDKDFNNEADTPDNFQSRRPNTSFCFLDIRSPGLGDTAMYLCATSRDFAGGQPQQFGDGTRLSIL.

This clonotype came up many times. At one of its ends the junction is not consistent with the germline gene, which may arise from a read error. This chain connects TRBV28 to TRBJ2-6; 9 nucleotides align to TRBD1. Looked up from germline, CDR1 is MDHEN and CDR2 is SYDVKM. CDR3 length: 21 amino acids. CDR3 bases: TGTGCCAGCAGCACGCCTTGGGACAGGGTAGACACCATCTCTGGGGCCAACGCCCTGACTTTC. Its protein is CASSTPWDRVDTISGANALTF.

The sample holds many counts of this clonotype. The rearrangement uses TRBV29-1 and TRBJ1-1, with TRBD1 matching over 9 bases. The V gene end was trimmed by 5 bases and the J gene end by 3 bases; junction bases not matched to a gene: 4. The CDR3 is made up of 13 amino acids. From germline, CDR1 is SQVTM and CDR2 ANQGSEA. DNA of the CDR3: TGCAGCGTTCTACAGGGGGCCTACACTGAAGCTTTCTTT. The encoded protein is CSVLQGAYTEAFF.

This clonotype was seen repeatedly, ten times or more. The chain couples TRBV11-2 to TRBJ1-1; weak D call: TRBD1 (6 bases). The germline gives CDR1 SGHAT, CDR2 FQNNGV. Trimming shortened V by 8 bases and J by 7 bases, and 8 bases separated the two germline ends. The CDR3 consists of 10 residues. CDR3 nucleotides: TGTGCCAGCGGGACATATGAAGCTTTCTTT. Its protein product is CASGTYEAFF.

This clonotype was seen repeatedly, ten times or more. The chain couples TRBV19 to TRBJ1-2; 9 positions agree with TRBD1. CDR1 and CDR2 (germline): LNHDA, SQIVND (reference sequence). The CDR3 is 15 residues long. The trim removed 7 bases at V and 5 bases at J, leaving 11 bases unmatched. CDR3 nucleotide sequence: TGTGCCAGTATAAACCCCGGGACAGGGAGGTATGGCTACACCTTC. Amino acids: CASINPGTGRYGYTF.

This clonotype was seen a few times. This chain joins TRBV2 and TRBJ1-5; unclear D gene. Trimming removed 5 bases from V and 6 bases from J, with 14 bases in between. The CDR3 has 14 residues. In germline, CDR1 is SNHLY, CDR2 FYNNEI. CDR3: CASSKISGAQPQHF. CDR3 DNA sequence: TGTGCCAGCAGTAAGATATCAGGTGCTCAGCCCCAGCATTTT.

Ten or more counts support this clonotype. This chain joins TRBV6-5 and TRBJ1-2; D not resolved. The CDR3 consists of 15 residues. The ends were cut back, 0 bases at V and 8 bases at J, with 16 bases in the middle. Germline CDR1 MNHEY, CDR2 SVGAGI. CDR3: CASSYSTRSERGYTF. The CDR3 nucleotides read TGTGCCAGCAGTTACTCGACCAGATCCGAAAGGGGCTACACCTTC.

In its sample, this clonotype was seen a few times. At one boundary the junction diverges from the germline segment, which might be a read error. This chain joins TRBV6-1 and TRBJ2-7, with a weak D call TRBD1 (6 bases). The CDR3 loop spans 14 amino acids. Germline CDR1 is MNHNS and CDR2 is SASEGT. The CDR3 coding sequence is TGTGCCAGCTCCCCAGGGGTGGACTCCTACGATCAGTACTTC. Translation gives CASSPGVDSYDQYF.

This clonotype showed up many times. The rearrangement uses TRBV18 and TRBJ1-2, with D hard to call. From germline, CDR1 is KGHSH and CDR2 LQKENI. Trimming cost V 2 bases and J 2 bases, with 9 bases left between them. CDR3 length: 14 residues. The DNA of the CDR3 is TGTGCCAGCTCACCATCGACGGAGAACTATGGCTACACCTTC. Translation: CASSPSTENYGYTF.

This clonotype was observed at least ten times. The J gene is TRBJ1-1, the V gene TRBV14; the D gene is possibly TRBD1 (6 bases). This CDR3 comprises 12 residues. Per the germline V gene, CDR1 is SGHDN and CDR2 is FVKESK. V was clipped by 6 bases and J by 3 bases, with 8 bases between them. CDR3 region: CASRDSYTEAFF. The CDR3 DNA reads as TGTGCCAGCAGGGACAGTTACACTGAAGCTTTCTTT.

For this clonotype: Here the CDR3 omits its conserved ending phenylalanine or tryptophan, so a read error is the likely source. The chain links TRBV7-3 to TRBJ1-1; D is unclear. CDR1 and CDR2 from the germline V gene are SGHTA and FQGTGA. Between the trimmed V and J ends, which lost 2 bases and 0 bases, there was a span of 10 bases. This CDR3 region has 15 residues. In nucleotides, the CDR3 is TGTGCCAGCAGCTTAGGTCCGAGTATGAACACTGAAGCTTTCTCT. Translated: CASSLGPSMNTEAFS.

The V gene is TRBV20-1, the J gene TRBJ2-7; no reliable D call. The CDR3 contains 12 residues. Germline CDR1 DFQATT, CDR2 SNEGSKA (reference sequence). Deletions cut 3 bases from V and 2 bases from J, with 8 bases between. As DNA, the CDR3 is TGCAGTGCTAGGGACGTCGCCTACGAGCAGTACTTC. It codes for CSARDVAYEQYF.

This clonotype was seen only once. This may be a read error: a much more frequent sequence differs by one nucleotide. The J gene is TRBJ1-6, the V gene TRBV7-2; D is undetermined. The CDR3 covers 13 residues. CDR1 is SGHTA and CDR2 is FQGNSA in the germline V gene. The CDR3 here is CASSLEVASPPHF. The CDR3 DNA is TGTGCCAGCAGCTTAGAGGTGGCTTCACCCCCCCACTTT.